These T cell receptor beta chains were read from a single sample in a study of blood T cell repertoires in COVID-19. Some clones are missing from TCRdb's copy, which holds only in-frame ones; the method was immunoSEQ multiplex PCR. There are some 45,000 clones in the sample; 83% occur only once, and 8% to 10% lies in the top ten. The sequenced sample consisted of peripheral blood. Every receptor here comes from a man older than 75 in a cohort sampled during active COVID-19. Both conserved end residues are part of each CDR3. D genes are given only for firm matches. Clone size, where shown, is once, few, many, or a class for clones that have expanded.

NA	TRBV5-1	NA	TRBJ1-1	CASSLDTGNTEAFF	TGCGCCAGCAGCTTAGATACAGGGAACACTGAAGCTTTCTTT
TRBD1	TRBV7-2	few	TRBJ1-2	CASSLDRGISGYTF	TGTGCCAGCAGCTTGGACAGGGGGATCTCTGGCTACACCTTC
NA	TRBV5-5	NA	TRBJ2-7	CASSLRGTAGTAYEQYF	TGTGCCAGCAGCTTAAGGGGTACGGCGGGAACCGCCTACGAGCAGTACTTC
NA	TRBV5-1	NA	TRBJ1-1	CASSLKLGAGNTEAFF	TGCGCCAGCAGCTTAAAATTGGGGGCAGGGAACACTGAAGCTTTCTTT
TRBD2	TRBV9	NA	TRBJ2-3	CASSPRTSGRGDTQYF	TGTGCCAGCAGCCCCAGGACTAGCGGGAGGGGAGATACGCAGTATTTT
NA	TRBV30	once	TRBJ2-2	CAWSVIAGRTGELFF	TGTGCCTGGAGTGTTATAGCAGGGAGGACCGGGGAGCTGTTTTTT
TRBD1	TRBV28	NA	TRBJ1-2	CASGKNRGANYGYTF	TGTGCCAGCGGAAAGAACAGGGGAGCTAACTATGGCTACACCTTC
NA	TRBV7-2	NA	TRBJ2-5	CASSFQGGEETQYF	TGTGCCAGCAGCTTCCAGGGGGGCGAAGAGACCCAGTACTTC
TRBD1	TRBV5-4	NA	TRBJ2-7	CASSVNPPGQGYEQYF	TGTGCCAGCAGCGTTAACCCGCCGGGACAGGGTTACGAGCAGTACTTC
NA	TRBV5-6	NA	TRBJ1-2	CASNWGGINYGYTF	TGTGCCAGCAACTGGGGGGGAATTAACTATGGCTACACCTTC
TRBD1	TRBV7-2	few	TRBJ1-6	CASSSRDRGGNSPLHF	TGTGCCAGCAGCTCCCGAGACAGGGGAGGTAATTCACCCCTCCACTTT
NA	TRBV28	once	TRBJ1-1	CASSLGRKNTEAFF	TGTGCCAGCAGTTTAGGGCGTAAGAACACTGAAGCTTTCTTT
NA	TRBV5-1	NA	TRBJ2-7	CASSPTGWRAGEQYF	TGCGCCAGCAGCCCAACTGGTTGGCGGGCTGGGGAGCAGTACTTC
NA	TRBV6-1	NA	TRBJ2-7	CASSELAHSPSYEQYF	TGTGCCAGCAGTGAACTTGCGCATTCTCCCTCCTACGAGCAGTACTTC
TRBD1	TRBV27	NA	TRBJ2-5	CASSPWTGGRETQYF	TGTGCCAGCAGTCCCTGGACAGGGGGTAGGGAGACCCAGTACTTC
TRBD2	TRBV7-2	few	TRBJ2-3	CASSPGTSGRRSDTQYF	TGTGCCAGCAGCCCCGGGACTAGCGGGAGGCGGTCAGATACGCAGTATTTT
TRBD1	TRBV6-1	NA	TRBJ2-7	CASSDGQGPYEQYF	TGTGCCAGCAGTGACGGACAGGGACCCTACGAGCAGTACTTC
TRBD1	TRBV10-1	NA	TRBJ1-2	CARKQGVNDGYTF	TGCGCCAGAAAACAGGGGGTGAATGATGGCTACACCTTC
NA	TRBV7-2	once	TRBJ2-3	CASSLKGETQYF	TGTGCCAGCAGCTTAAAAGGAGAGACGCAGTATTTT
TRBD1	TRBV29-1	NA	TRBJ2-1	CSGTAGTGFEQFF	TGCAGCGGTACTGCCGGGACAGGTTTTGAGCAGTTCTTC
NA	TRBV6-2/TRBV6-3	NA	TRBJ1-1	CASSVSGRAFF	TGTGCCAGCAGTGTCTCAGGGAGGGCTTTCTTT
NA	TRBV30	NA	TRBJ2-1	CAWSVRQAHYNEQFF	TGTGCCTGGAGTGTACGACAGGCCCACTACAATGAGCAGTTCTTC
NA	TRBV10-2	NA	TRBJ1-5	CASSVRGGEGQPQHF	TGCGCCAGCAGTGTTCGAGGGGGGGAGGGGCAGCCCCAGCATTTT
NA	TRBV5-1	NA	TRBJ1-2	CASSLVSPRDGGGYTF	TGCGCCAGCAGCTTGGTATCCCCCAGAGACGGGGGTGGCTACACCTTC
NA	TRBV24-1	NA	TRBJ2-3	CATSDFRGSTDTQYF	TGTGCCACCAGTGATTTTAGGGGTAGCACAGATACGCAGTATTTT
TRBD2	TRBV10-3	NA	TRBJ2-5	CAVGSGRAKETQYF	TGTGCCGTCGGGAGCGGGAGGGCCAAAGAGACCCAGTACTTC
TRBD1	TRBV19	NA	TRBJ1-4	CASSIMTGASSNEKLFF	TGTGCCAGTAGTATCATGACAGGGGCGTCCTCTAATGAAAAACTGTTTTTT
NA	TRBV18	NA	TRBJ1-1	CASSPRRGGLTEAFF	TGTGCCAGCTCACCACGAAGAGGGGGTTTAACTGAAGCTTTCTTT
TRBD2	TRBV7-2	NA	TRBJ2-7	CASSPSGIYEQYF	TGTGCCAGCAGCCCAAGCGGGATCTACGAGCAGTACTTC
TRBD2	TRBV18	once	TRBJ2-2	CASSSLAGNTGELFF	TGTGCCAGCTCATCCCTAGCGGGGAACACCGGGGAGCTGTTTTTT
NA	TRBV28	once	TRBJ1-6	CASSSGFGGSYNSPLHF	TGTGCCAGCAGTTCCGGGTTCGGGGGCTCCTATAATTCACCCCTCCACTTT
NA	TRBV28	NA	TRBJ2-1	CASTGGRLRNEQFF	TGTGCCAGCACCGGGGGACGGCTAAGGAATGAGCAGTTCTTC
NA	TRBV6-1	NA	TRBJ1-5	CASSAIRGQVGNQPQHF	TGTGCCAGCAGTGCTATCCGTGGGCAGGTAGGCAATCAGCCCCAGCATTTT
TRBD1	TRBV28	NA	TRBJ2-7	CASSITGTGGLHEQYF	TGTGCCAGCAGTATTACCGGGACAGGGGGATTACACGAGCAGTACTTC
TRBD1	TRBV5-4	NA	TRBJ1-1	CASSDKPGQRNTEAFF	TGTGCCAGCAGCGACAAACCGGGACAGAGGAACACTGAAGCTTTCTTT
TRBD2	TRBV28	NA	TRBJ2-7	CASSGSGSPSYEQYF	TGTGCCAGCAGTGGTAGCGGGAGCCCCTCCTACGAGCAGTACTTC
NA	TRBV28	NA	TRBJ1-2	CASSLLEGHYGYTF	TGTGCCAGCAGTTTATTGGAGGGGCACTATGGCTACACCTTC
TRBD2	TRBV9	NA	TRBJ2-5	CASSVDSGRTQETQYF	TGTGCCAGCAGCGTAGACAGCGGGAGGACCCAAGAGACCCAGTACTTC
NA	TRBV9	few	TRBJ2-7	CASSPGLTTYEQYF	TGTGCCAGCAGCCCAGGGCTGACCACCTACGAGCAGTACTTC
TRBD1	TRBV24-1	NA	TRBJ1-5	CATSAGGGGQPQHF	TGTGCCACCAGTGCAGGGGGCGGTGGACAGCCCCAGCATTTT
NA	TRBV19	NA	TRBJ1-1	CASSNNRFTEAFF	TGTGCCAGTAGTAACAACAGATTCACTGAAGCTTTCTTT
NA	TRBV5-6	NA	TRBJ2-5	CASSSPGLSTQYF	TGTGCCAGCAGCTCTCCGGGACTTTCGACCCAGTACTTC
NA	TRBV7-9	NA	TRBJ2-2	CASSSRSQGFSGELFF	TGTGCCAGCAGCTCCCGGAGTCAGGGTTTCTCCGGGGAGCTGTTTTTT
TRBD2	TRBV27	NA	TRBJ2-3	CASSPRPGLAADTQYF	TGTGCCAGCAGTCCCCGACCGGGACTAGCGGCCGATACGCAGTATTTT
TRBD1	TRBV6-5	NA	TRBJ2-5	CVGGREETQYF	TGTGTAGGGGGCAGGGAAGAGACCCAGTACTTC
TRBD1	TRBV5-7	NA	TRBJ1-6	CASRGTGAGNSPLHF	TGTGCCAGCAGGGGGACAGGGGCAGGAAATTCACCCCTCCACTTT
TRBD2	TRBV5-6	NA	TRBJ2-1	CASSRLAGHLGEQFF	TGTGCCAGCAGCCGACTAGCGGGACATTTGGGTGAGCAGTTCTTC
NA	TRBV19	once	TRBJ2-3	CASSSSGKTTQYF	TGTGCCAGTAGTTCCAGCGGTAAGACTACGCAGTATTTT
TRBD2	TRBV28	NA	TRBJ2-3	CASRGLAGLGMQTDTQYF	TGTGCCAGCAGGGGACTAGCGGGGTTGGGGATGCAGACAGATACGCAGTATTTT
TRBD1	TRBV5-6	NA	TRBJ1-4	CASSSGRRQGVKLFF	TGTGCCAGCAGCTCGGGGCGACGACAGGGGGTTAAACTGTTTTTT